Each of the 30 T cell receptor beta chains below was sequenced from the same sample in a study of blood T cell repertoires in COVID-19. Only in-frame clones appear in the TCRdb table, and some are missing; sequencing was by immunoSEQ multiplex PCR. The data contain about 340,000 clones, approximately 82% of them seen just once; the ten biggest clones take up approximately 3.1%. Sequencing used peripheral blood. These receptors came from a young man with active or convalescent COVID-19.

The table lists this clone with a few counts. The chain couples TRBV7-8 to TRBJ2-1, with D perhaps TRBD2 (5 bases). CDR3 size: 16 residues. V shed 4 bases and J shed 5 bases, with 18 bases lying between them. From germline, CDR1 is SGHVS and CDR2 FQNEAQ. In DNA, the CDR3 is TGTGCCAGCAGCTATTTTCTGGTAAGAGCGGACAATGAGCAGTTCTTC. This gives the protein CASSYFLVRADNEQFF.

This clone was seen a single time. The chain recombines TRBV27 with TRBJ1-5; 7 bases align to TRBD1. This CDR3 is 15 amino acids long. Unmatched junction bases numbered 8, after V lost 5 bases and J lost 4 bases. Looked up from germline, CDR1 is MNHEY and CDR2 is SMNVEV (reference sequence). This chain's CDR3 is CASSKDRVSNQPQHF. For the CDR3, the DNA is TGTGCCAGCAGTAAAGACAGGGTATCAAATCAGCCCCAGCATTTT.

This chain connects TRBV10-3 to TRBJ2-5; D gene ambiguous. V lost 0 bases and J 3 bases, leaving 8 bases between the germline ends. This CDR3 comprises 14 residues. In germline, CDR1 is ENHRY, CDR2 SYGVKD. The CDR3 here is CAISESTKEETQYF. The CDR3 nucleotides read TGTGCCATCAGTGAGTCCACTAAGGAAGAGACCCAGTACTTC.

The chain joins TRBV11-3 to TRBJ1-1; D is unclear. Germline lookup yields CDR1 SGHNT and CDR2 YENEEA. This CDR3 comprises 10 residues. The germline V and J ends were trimmed by 11 bases and 3 bases, with 7 bases remaining between them. The CDR3 spells CARQDTEAFF. DNA of the CDR3: TGTGCCCGCCAGGACACTGAAGCTTTCTTT.

This chain joins TRBV28 and TRBJ1-5; TRBD1 is a possible D gene (5 bases). The V gene's germline CDR1 is MDHEN and CDR2 SYDVKM. The CDR3 sequence is 15 residues long. Trimming stripped 3 bases from V and 2 bases from J, with 11 bases between. The CDR3 spells CASSFGGGGNQPQHF. The DNA for the CDR3 is TGTGCCAGCAGTTTTGGGGGGGGTGGCAATCAGCCCCAGCATTTT.

The chain couples TRBV7-2 to TRBJ2-7, with 9 positions matching TRBD1. Germline CDR1 SGHTA, CDR2 FQGNSA. There are 12 residues in the CDR3. The ends lost 9 bases at V and 2 bases at J; junction bases unmatched: 2. The CDR3 nucleotides read TGTGCCAGGGGGACAGGGCCCTACGAGCAGTACTTC. It specifies CARGTGPYEQYF.

The rearrangement links TRBV18 to TRBJ2-3, with D possibly TRBD2 on 5 matching bases. The V and J ends lost 4 bases and 4 bases respectively, with 18 bases between them. The CDR3 length is 16 residues. CDR1 KGHSH and CDR2 LQKENI come from the germline V gene. The CDR3 sequence is CASSLYPRESADTQYF. As DNA, the CDR3 is TGTGCCAGCTCACTTTACCCCCGGGAATCAGCAGATACGCAGTATTTT.

The V gene is TRBV6-5, the J gene TRBJ2-7, with D maybe TRBD1 (6 bases). There are 15 residues in the CDR3. V was pared by 6 bases and J by 4 bases, with 19 bases between. In germline, CDR1 is MNHEY, CDR2 SVGAGI. The CDR3 region is CASSLLFQDRYEQYF. CDR3 coding DNA: TGTGCCAGCAGCTTACTCTTCCAGGACAGATACGAGCAGTACTTC.

V and J are TRBV27 and TRBJ2-7; D is unresolved. Germline CDR1 reads MNHEY; CDR2 reads SMNVEV (reference sequence). The CDR3 has 14 residues. V was trimmed by 8 bases and J by 4 bases, leaving 18 bases between them. The CDR3 protein is CASAELVDGYEQYF. The CDR3 region has the DNA TGTGCCAGCGCCGAGCTAGTTGACGGATACGAGCAGTACTTC.

The V call is TRBV7-3, the J call TRBJ1-2; TRBD1 matches 7 bases. From germline, CDR1 is SGHTA and CDR2 FQGTGA. V lost 0 bases to trimming and J lost 6 bases; unmatched junction nucleotides: 1. The CDR3 covers 13 residues. CDR3 sequence: CASSLTGTDGYTF. DNA for the CDR3: TGTGCCAGCAGCTTAACCGGGACAGATGGCTACACCTTC.

This clone has just a few counts. The chain has TRBV7-6 and TRBJ2-3, with D possibly being TRBD1 (6 bases). CDR1 is SGHVS and CDR2 is FNYEAQ in the germline V gene. V lost 4 bases, J lost 0 bases, and 14 bases lay in between. The CDR3 extends over 16 amino acids. This CDR3 is CASSSLGGSSTDTQYF. The CDR3 bases are TGTGCCAGCAGCTCCTTAGGGGGATCTAGCACAGATACGCAGTATTTT. The whole variable domain, remainder taken from reference TRBV7-6 and TRBJ2-3, is GAGVSQSPRYKVTKRGQDVALRCDPISGHVSLYWYRQALGQGPEFLTYFNYEAQQDKSGLPNDRFSAERPEGSISTLTIQRTEQRDSAMYRCASSSLGGSSTDTQYFGPGTRLTVL.

The chain recombines TRBV7-3 with TRBJ2-1; D is perhaps TRBD1 (6 bases). Trimming cost V 4 bases and J 5 bases, with 12 bases left between them. CDR3 size: 14 residues. Germline V gene data show CDR1 as SGHTA and CDR2 as FQGTGA. CDR3 loop: CASSSPQGNNEQFF. The CDR3 nucleotides read TGTGCCAGCAGCTCTCCGCAGGGGAACAATGAGCAGTTCTTC.

This clone was counted a single time. The chain has TRBV19 and TRBJ2-5; no clear D. Trimming took off 8 bases at V and 5 bases at J, with 6 bases between the two ends. The V gene's germline CDR1 is LNHDA and CDR2 SQIVND (reference sequence). The CDR3 consists of 10 residues. CDR3 nucleotides: TGTGCCAGTGAGAGGGAGACCCAGTACTTC. It is translated as CASERETQYF.

This clone was recorded once. The rearrangement uses TRBV5-4 and TRBJ1-1, with 10 bases identical to TRBD1. The CDR3 is 14 residues long. Trimming at V came to 5 bases and at J to 6 bases, leaving 7 bases not matched to a gene. Germline V gene lookup returns CDR1 SGHNT and CDR2 YYREEE (reference sequence). The CDR3 protein is CASRVDRGRSEAFF. CDR3 DNA sequence: TGTGCCAGCAGGGTCGACAGGGGGCGGTCTGAAGCTTTCTTT.

This clone has only a few counts. The chain links TRBV5-1 to TRBJ2-7; 8 positions match TRBD1. With V trimmed by 0 bases and J by 0 bases, 5 bases remained unmatched. This CDR3 contains 16 residues. Germline loops: CDR1 SGHRS, CDR2 YFSETQ. The CDR3 spells CASSLASGGTSYEQYF. DNA of the CDR3: TGCGCCAGCAGCTTGGCCTCAGGGGGCACCTCCTACGAGCAGTACTTC.

The V call is TRBV28, the J call TRBJ2-7; D remains ambiguous. Trimming stripped 4 bases from V and 4 bases from J, with 5 bases between. CDR1 is MDHEN and CDR2 is SYDVKM in the germline V gene. The CDR3 spans 11 residues. The CDR3 DNA is TGTGCCAGCAGTTCGGTTTACGAGCAGTACTTC. Protein: CASSSVYEQYF.

This clone turned up a few times. The rearrangement uses TRBV7-3 and TRBJ2-1, with 12 bases identical to TRBD2. The CDR3 runs to 17 residues. Germline V gene sequence: CDR1 SGHTA, CDR2 FQGTGA. V gave up 5 bases and J gave up 5 bases; unmatched junction bases: 10. In DNA, the CDR3 is TGTGCCAGCAGCCAAACCCCACTAGCGGGGGGACACAATGAGCAGTTCTTC. As protein: CASSQTPLAGGHNEQFF.

The chain links TRBV4-2 to TRBJ2-1; 13 bases align to TRBD2. The germline gives CDR1 LGHNA, CDR2 YNFKEQ. The V and J ends lost 0 bases and 10 bases, in that order; junction bases with no gene match: 9. The CDR3 covers 17 residues. The CDR3 loop is CASSQDLPGLAGQEQFF. The CDR3 coding sequence is TGTGCCAGCAGCCAAGATCTGCCGGGACTAGCGGGACAAGAGCAGTTCTTC.

This chain links TRBV2 with TRBJ1-1; D is uncertain. V shed 7 bases and J shed 5 bases, with 11 bases lying between them. The germline V gene encodes CDR1 SNHLY and CDR2 FYNNEI. The CDR3 length is 12 residues. As DNA, the CDR3 is TGTGCCAGCACCGGGTGGGAGACTGAAGCTTTCTTT. This translates into CASTGWETEAFF.

The V and J genes are TRBV24-1 and TRBJ2-3; D perhaps matches TRBD1 (6 bases). This CDR3 spans 15 amino acids. The V end lost 10 bases, the J end lost 2 bases, and 18 bases lay between the germline ends. Germline V gene sequence: CDR1 KGHDR, CDR2 SFDVKD. CDR3 region: CATGGRGTSTDTQYF. As DNA, the CDR3 is TGTGCCACAGGGGGACGAGGGACCTCCACAGATACGCAGTATTTT.

J is TRBJ1-2 and V is TRBV6-1; D perhaps matches TRBD1 (5 bases). Germline values: CDR1 MNHNS, CDR2 SASEGT. Trimming shortened V by 2 bases and J by 6 bases, and 10 bases separated the two germline ends. The CDR3 contains 13 residues. CDR3 amino acids: CASSEQGSNGYTF. The CDR3 DNA sequence: TGTGCCAGCAGTGAACAGGGCTCCAATGGCTACACCTTC.

The chain uses TRBV7-2 and TRBJ2-1; 8 bases fit TRBD2. The CDR3 has 15 residues. The germline V gene encodes CDR1 SGHTA and CDR2 FQGNSA. Trimming removed 7 bases from V and 7 bases from J; junction bases left unmatched: 12. CDR3 nucleotides: TGTGCCAGCAACCCACTAGCGGAAACTAGGAATGAGCAGTTCTTC. Protein product: CASNPLAETRNEQFF.

The chain recombines TRBV16 with TRBJ1-5; D possibly corresponds to TRBD1 (6 bases). This CDR3 region has 13 residues. Germline V gene data show CDR1 as KGHSY and CDR2 as FQNENV. Trimming left V 6 bases short and J 3 bases short, with 9 bases between. CDR3 protein: CASRDSLNQPQHF. As DNA, the CDR3 is TGTGCCAGCAGGGACAGCCTCAATCAGCCCCAGCATTTT.

The chain couples TRBV6-4 to TRBJ1-2, with 8 bases that match TRBD1. V shed 7 bases, J shed 6 bases, and the junction held 22 bases outside the gene matches. Germline lookup yields CDR1 MRHNA and CDR2 SNTAGT. There are 18 residues in the CDR3. CDR3 nucleotides: TGTGCCAGCACCGAACTACCAAACTACTGGACAGGGATTGATGGCTACACCTTC. Translating gives CASTELPNYWTGIDGYTF.

The genes are TRBV11-2 and TRBJ2-5, with 11 bases aligning to TRBD2. V was pared by 3 bases and J by 5 bases, with 11 bases of the junction left unmatched. CDR1 and CDR2 from the germline V gene are SGHAT and FQNNGV. The CDR3 has 17 residues. As DNA, the CDR3 is TGTGCCAGCAGCTTTAACCCTAGCGGGAGGTTTAAGGAGACCCAGTACTTC. It codes for CASSFNPSGRFKETQYF. Full variable domain (remainder filled in from reference TRBV11-2 and TRBJ2-5): EAGVAQSPRYKIIEKRQSVAFWCNPISGHATLYWYQQILGQGPKLLIQFQNNGVVDDSQLPKDRFSAERLKGVDSTLKIQPAKLEDSAVYLCASSFNPSGRFKETQYFGPGTRLLVL.

Here the CDR3 reads CASSLEATGAVAFF. CDR3 nucleotides: TGTGCCAGCAGCTTAGAGGCGACAGGGGCTGTAGCTTTCTTT. The chain joins TRBV7-2 to TRBJ1-1; 8 positions match TRBD1. CDR1 SGHTA and CDR2 FQGNSA come from the germline V gene. CDR3 length: 14 residues. V trimming: 1 base; J trimming: 10 bases; junction bases outside the gene matches: 8.

This rearrangement joins TRBV6-2 or TRBV6-3 to TRBJ2-7, with a weak D call TRBD1 (5 bases). In germline, CDR1 is MNHEY, CDR2 SVGEGT. V was trimmed by 8 bases and J by 5 bases, leaving 19 bases between them. The CDR3 has 14 residues. The CDR3 DNA reads TGTGCCAGCCGCCCCCCCAGGGTTGGGAACGAGCAGTACTTC. Protein sequence: CASRPPRVGNEQYF.

The chain uses TRBV18 and TRBJ2-7, with TRBD2 matching over 7 bases. The ends lost 0 bases at V and 2 bases at J; junction bases unmatched: 4. The CDR3 is 15 residues long. Germline CDR1 is KGHSH and CDR2 is LQKENI. The CDR3 here is CASSPPAGVAYEQYF. DNA for the CDR3: TGTGCCAGCTCACCACCCGCGGGGGTAGCCTACGAGCAGTACTTC.

The V and J genes are TRBV6-6 and TRBJ1-1; tentatively, D is TRBD1 (5 bases). CDR3 length equals 15 residues. The V gene's germline CDR1 is MNHNY and CDR2 SVGAGI (reference sequence). The ends were cut back, 2 bases at V and 3 bases at J, with 13 bases in the middle. The CDR3 reads CASSYAGGSDTEAFF. The CDR3 DNA reads as TGTGCCAGCAGTTACGCCGGGGGAAGTGACACTGAAGCTTTCTTT.

This chain connects TRBV7-6 to TRBJ2-7, with a weak D call TRBD2 (5 bases). V dropped 2 bases and J dropped 0 bases, with 8 bases sitting between them. The V gene's germline CDR1 is SGHVS and CDR2 FNYEAQ. The CDR3 loop spans 14 amino acids. The CDR3 region is CASSLFGSSYEQYF. The CDR3 DNA is TGTGCCAGCAGCTTATTTGGGAGCTCCTACGAGCAGTACTTC. Complete variable domain (other parts from reference TRBV7-6 and TRBJ2-7): GAGVSQSPRYKVTKRGQDVALRCDPISGHVSLYWYRQALGQGPEFLTYFNYEAQQDKSGLPNDRFSAERPEGSISTLTIQRTEQRDSAMYRCASSLFGSSYEQYFGPGTRLTVT.